What follows is one T cell receptor (beta chain) and its context. The source of the sample is a study of T cell changes during pregnancy in multiple sclerosis. This CDR3 region has 14 residues. Trimming took 0 bases from V and 3 from J, leaving 8 bases between them. Germline lookup yields CDR1 LGHNA and CDR2 YSLEER. Libraries were prepared by immunoSEQ multiplex PCR; TCRdb keeps only in-frame clonotypes and omits some of them. The profile shows nearly 45,000 clones, about 96% of them singletons. Sequenced material: peripheral blood, taken in the second trimester of pregnancy. This receptor was taken from a female donor with multiple sclerosis, enrolled in a pregnancy study. The gene calls are TRBV4-3 and TRBJ1-2, with D unresolved. This CDR3 reads CASSQDSFDYGYTF. The CDR3 DNA reads as TGCGCCAGCAGCCAAGATAGCTTCGACTATGGCTACACCTTC.